These 8 T cell receptor beta chains were all obtained from the same sample, sequenced in a study of memory CD8 T cells in hepatitis C reinfection. The time point: pre-reinfection, 55 to 20 weeks before reinfection detection. Sorted cells were sequenced directly ex vivo without any in vitro expansion. The protocol was immunoSEQ multiplex PCR, while the TCRdb copy is restricted to in-frame clones and leaves out a portion. Of just over 50,000 clones in the sample, nearly 90% were seen once. Sequencing was carried out using naive CD8+ T cells sorted from blood. The receptors were sampled from a man aged 18 to 35 with hepatitis C virus infection.

The chain joins TRBV12-5 to TRBJ2-3, with 7 bases fitting TRBD1. The CDR3 has 16 residues. Germline V gene data show CDR1 as LGHNT and CDR2 as FRNRAP. The V segment lost 1 base and the J segment 3 bases; nucleotides outside the gene matches: 7. The CDR3 here is CASGLEGTAITDTQYF. The CDR3 nucleotides read TGTGCTAGTGGTTTGGAGGGGACAGCTATAACAGATACGCAGTATTTT.

V is TRBV27 and J is TRBJ2-5, with D perhaps TRBD1 (5 bases). The J call is doubtful: the DNA matches TRBJ2-7 better. The CDR3 covers 15 residues. In germline, CDR1 is MNHEY, CDR2 SMNVEV (reference sequence). The CDR3 sequence: CASSLIGDRAYEQYF. The CDR3, as DNA: TGTGCCAGCAGTTTAATCGGAGACAGAGCCTACGAGCAGTACTTC.

The V call is TRBV11-2, the J call TRBJ2-7, with 8 bases lining up with TRBD1. This CDR3 has 16 residues. V lost 5 bases and J lost 3; bases outside the gene matches: 12. Germline CDR1 is SGHAT and CDR2 is FQNNGV. The CDR3 sequence: CASSPNTQGASYEQYV. The CDR3 DNA is TGTGCCAGCAGCCCTAACACGCAGGGGGCTAGCTACGAGCAGTACGTC.

The chain is built from TRBV7-9 and TRBJ2-5; D unresolved. This CDR3 is 14 amino acids long. Germline assignment: CDR1 SEHNR and CDR2 FQNEAQ (reference sequence). Trimming left V 4 bases short and J 0 bases short, with 9 bases between. The CDR3 region is CASSYVIDQETQYF. The CDR3 region has the DNA TGTGCCAGCAGCTATGTGATAGACCAAGAGACCCAGTACTTC.

This chain connects TRBV11-3 to TRBJ2-1; D perhaps matches TRBD2 (7 bases). Trimming left V 5 bases short and J 7 bases short, with 21 bases between. The CDR3 totals 16 residues. CDR1 is SGHNT, CDR2 YENEEA, per germline. CDR3 DNA sequence: TGTGCCAGCAGCCCACGATCGGGGGGCCAGTTTAATGAGCAGTTCTTC. This translates into CASSPRSGGQFNEQFF.

The rearrangement uses TRBV11-1 and TRBJ2-5; TRBD1 agrees at 7 bases. Germline V gene data show CDR1 as SGHAT and CDR2 as FQDESV (reference sequence). V trimming: 6 bases; J trimming: 2 bases; junction bases outside the gene matches: 12. There are 16 residues in the CDR3. DNA of the CDR3: TGTGCCAGCAGGTTTAGACAGGGTGCAGAGCAAGAGACCCAGTACTTC. Translation gives CASRFRQGAEQETQYF.

The chain links TRBV4-1 to TRBJ2-2, with D maybe TRBD1 (5 bases). Germline values: CDR1 MGHRA, CDR2 YSYEKL. CDR3 size: 16 residues. Trimming took off 0 bases at V and 6 bases at J, with 14 bases between the two ends. Written as DNA, the CDR3 is TGCGCCAGCAGCCAAGAAATTGGACACCCAGCCGGGGAGCTGTTTTTT. Amino acids: CASSQEIGHPAGELFF.

The chain employs TRBV9 and TRBJ2-1; 10 bases fit TRBD2. This CDR3 is 15 amino acids long. Per the germline V gene, CDR1 is SGDLS and CDR2 is YYNGEE. Losses at the gene ends were 2 bases for V and 6 bases for J; bases not matched to a gene: 5. CDR3 nucleotide sequence: TGTGCCAGCAGCGTGTGGGCTAGCGGGGGCAATGAGCAGTTCTTC. It codes for CASSVWASGGNEQFF.